This T cell receptor beta chain stems from a study of identical twins. Study-wide results and caveats: The more abundant beta clonotypes in cord blood had fewer insertions, and memory repertoires did not show this. Twins shared out-of-frame alpha sequences with excess low generation probability. Conclusions relied on cross-sectional statistical analysis, not following the same donors.

This CDR3 comprises 15 residues. J was trimmed by 7 bases and V by 9 bases; bases with no gene match: 13. CDR1 and CDR2 from the germline V gene are MNHNS and SASEGT. One entry per CDR3 protein, called by TCRdb with MiXCR from the 5' RACE reads. The data contain over 200,000 distinct CDR3 sequences, over 8% of them singletons. Healthy Caucasians, and only they, were the donors. As to this clonotype: What it binds is unknown.

The chain has TRBV6-1 and TRBJ2-1, with 9 bases identical to TRBD1. This receptor was obtained from a young woman in good health. Sequencing was carried out using memory (CD45RO+) T cells sorted from blood. The CDR3 loop reads CASNPTGTGFNEQFF. DNA of the CDR3: TGTGCCAGTAATCCCACCGGGACAGGGTTTAATGAGCAGTTCTTC.